This TCR beta chain originates from a study of blood T cell repertoires in COVID-19. Between the trimmed V and J ends, which lost 4 bases and 8 bases, there was a span of 14 bases. The CDR3 covers 13 residues. Germline CDR1 SGHAT, CDR2 FQNNGV. Generated by immunoSEQ multiplex PCR, the TCRdb table keeps only in-frame clones and is missing some. The data contain 64,000 or so clones, around 80% of them singletons. This TCR was recovered from a human donor in a cohort sampled during active COVID-19. Specimen: peripheral blood. V gene TRBV11-2 combines with J gene TRBJ1-2, with D hard to call. In nucleotides, the CDR3 is TGTGCCAGCAGCTACTCCTACAGCCTCGGCTACACCTTC. Its protein product is CASSYSYSLGYTF.